These 5 T cell receptor beta chains were sequenced from one sample in a study of vaccination and CD4 T cells after COVID-19. Their cognate antigens are unknown. Once obtained from cultured CD4+ T cells, the DNA was sequenced using the Oncomine TCR Beta short-read assay. MiXCR, run by TCRdb on the PCR reads, gives a single entry per CDR3 protein. The sample comprises fewer than 15,000 distinct CDR3 sequences, 61% of which are singletons, and approximately 7.4% rests with the top ten. Treatment specified: roughly 10-day PBMC culture with coronavirus spike peptide pools or control peptides (ViraFEST assay). Sequenced sample: CD4+ T cells from blood, cultured in vitro. All receptors derive from a human donor who had recovered from COVID-19.

This clonotype was counted a single time. The V and J genes are TRBV27 and TRBJ2-3, with 16 bases aligning to TRBD2. The ends lost 5 bases at V and 6 bases at J; junction bases unmatched: 8. CDR1 and CDR2 (germline): MNHEY, SMNVEV (reference sequence). This CDR3 has 17 residues. The CDR3 sequence is CASSRPGGLAGGDTQYF. The CDR3 nucleotides are TGTGCCAGCAGTCGACCTGGGGGACTAGCGGGAGGGGATACGCAGTATTTT.

This chain connects TRBV10-3 to TRBJ1-6; D ambiguous. This CDR3 comprises 17 residues. V was shortened by 2 bases and J by 2 bases, with 13 bases between the two germline ends. Germline CDR1 and CDR2: ENHRY and SYGVKD. The CDR3: CAISEDRGSTYNSPLHF. The CDR3 nucleotides are TGTGCCATCAGTGAGGATAGAGGGAGCACCTATAATTCACCCCTCCACTTT.

The V gene is TRBV7-2, the J gene TRBJ2-7, with 9 positions matching TRBD2. The V gene end was trimmed by 4 bases and the J gene end by 0 bases; junction bases not matched to a gene: 10. CDR1 and CDR2 from the germline V gene are SGHTA and FQGNSA. This CDR3 is 17 amino acids long. The chain's CDR3 is CASSSYPTSGSSYEQYF. As DNA, the CDR3 is TGTGCCAGCAGCTCCTACCCGACTAGCGGCTCCTCCTACGAGCAGTACTTC.

The gene calls are TRBV19 and TRBJ2-7; 8 bases are shared with TRBD1. V lost 5 bases, J lost 4 bases, and 10 bases stayed unmatched. Germline CDR1 LNHDA, CDR2 SQIVND (reference sequence). The CDR3 sequence is 15 residues long. CDR3 sequence reads: CASSRPGGQSYEQYF. DNA of the CDR3: TGTGCCAGTAGTCGCCCAGGGGGCCAAAGTTACGAGCAGTACTTC.

The gene calls are TRBV20-1 and TRBJ2-1; the match to TRBD1 covers 9 bases. Germline CDR1 and CDR2: DFQATT and SNEGSKA (reference sequence). Germline trimming cut 1 base from V and 0 bases from J; bases unmatched to any gene: 4. The CDR3 runs 16 residues. The CDR3 protein is CSARVGTGSSYNEQFF. CDR3 sequence (DNA): TGCAGTGCTAGAGTCGGGACAGGGAGCTCCTACAATGAGCAGTTCTTC.